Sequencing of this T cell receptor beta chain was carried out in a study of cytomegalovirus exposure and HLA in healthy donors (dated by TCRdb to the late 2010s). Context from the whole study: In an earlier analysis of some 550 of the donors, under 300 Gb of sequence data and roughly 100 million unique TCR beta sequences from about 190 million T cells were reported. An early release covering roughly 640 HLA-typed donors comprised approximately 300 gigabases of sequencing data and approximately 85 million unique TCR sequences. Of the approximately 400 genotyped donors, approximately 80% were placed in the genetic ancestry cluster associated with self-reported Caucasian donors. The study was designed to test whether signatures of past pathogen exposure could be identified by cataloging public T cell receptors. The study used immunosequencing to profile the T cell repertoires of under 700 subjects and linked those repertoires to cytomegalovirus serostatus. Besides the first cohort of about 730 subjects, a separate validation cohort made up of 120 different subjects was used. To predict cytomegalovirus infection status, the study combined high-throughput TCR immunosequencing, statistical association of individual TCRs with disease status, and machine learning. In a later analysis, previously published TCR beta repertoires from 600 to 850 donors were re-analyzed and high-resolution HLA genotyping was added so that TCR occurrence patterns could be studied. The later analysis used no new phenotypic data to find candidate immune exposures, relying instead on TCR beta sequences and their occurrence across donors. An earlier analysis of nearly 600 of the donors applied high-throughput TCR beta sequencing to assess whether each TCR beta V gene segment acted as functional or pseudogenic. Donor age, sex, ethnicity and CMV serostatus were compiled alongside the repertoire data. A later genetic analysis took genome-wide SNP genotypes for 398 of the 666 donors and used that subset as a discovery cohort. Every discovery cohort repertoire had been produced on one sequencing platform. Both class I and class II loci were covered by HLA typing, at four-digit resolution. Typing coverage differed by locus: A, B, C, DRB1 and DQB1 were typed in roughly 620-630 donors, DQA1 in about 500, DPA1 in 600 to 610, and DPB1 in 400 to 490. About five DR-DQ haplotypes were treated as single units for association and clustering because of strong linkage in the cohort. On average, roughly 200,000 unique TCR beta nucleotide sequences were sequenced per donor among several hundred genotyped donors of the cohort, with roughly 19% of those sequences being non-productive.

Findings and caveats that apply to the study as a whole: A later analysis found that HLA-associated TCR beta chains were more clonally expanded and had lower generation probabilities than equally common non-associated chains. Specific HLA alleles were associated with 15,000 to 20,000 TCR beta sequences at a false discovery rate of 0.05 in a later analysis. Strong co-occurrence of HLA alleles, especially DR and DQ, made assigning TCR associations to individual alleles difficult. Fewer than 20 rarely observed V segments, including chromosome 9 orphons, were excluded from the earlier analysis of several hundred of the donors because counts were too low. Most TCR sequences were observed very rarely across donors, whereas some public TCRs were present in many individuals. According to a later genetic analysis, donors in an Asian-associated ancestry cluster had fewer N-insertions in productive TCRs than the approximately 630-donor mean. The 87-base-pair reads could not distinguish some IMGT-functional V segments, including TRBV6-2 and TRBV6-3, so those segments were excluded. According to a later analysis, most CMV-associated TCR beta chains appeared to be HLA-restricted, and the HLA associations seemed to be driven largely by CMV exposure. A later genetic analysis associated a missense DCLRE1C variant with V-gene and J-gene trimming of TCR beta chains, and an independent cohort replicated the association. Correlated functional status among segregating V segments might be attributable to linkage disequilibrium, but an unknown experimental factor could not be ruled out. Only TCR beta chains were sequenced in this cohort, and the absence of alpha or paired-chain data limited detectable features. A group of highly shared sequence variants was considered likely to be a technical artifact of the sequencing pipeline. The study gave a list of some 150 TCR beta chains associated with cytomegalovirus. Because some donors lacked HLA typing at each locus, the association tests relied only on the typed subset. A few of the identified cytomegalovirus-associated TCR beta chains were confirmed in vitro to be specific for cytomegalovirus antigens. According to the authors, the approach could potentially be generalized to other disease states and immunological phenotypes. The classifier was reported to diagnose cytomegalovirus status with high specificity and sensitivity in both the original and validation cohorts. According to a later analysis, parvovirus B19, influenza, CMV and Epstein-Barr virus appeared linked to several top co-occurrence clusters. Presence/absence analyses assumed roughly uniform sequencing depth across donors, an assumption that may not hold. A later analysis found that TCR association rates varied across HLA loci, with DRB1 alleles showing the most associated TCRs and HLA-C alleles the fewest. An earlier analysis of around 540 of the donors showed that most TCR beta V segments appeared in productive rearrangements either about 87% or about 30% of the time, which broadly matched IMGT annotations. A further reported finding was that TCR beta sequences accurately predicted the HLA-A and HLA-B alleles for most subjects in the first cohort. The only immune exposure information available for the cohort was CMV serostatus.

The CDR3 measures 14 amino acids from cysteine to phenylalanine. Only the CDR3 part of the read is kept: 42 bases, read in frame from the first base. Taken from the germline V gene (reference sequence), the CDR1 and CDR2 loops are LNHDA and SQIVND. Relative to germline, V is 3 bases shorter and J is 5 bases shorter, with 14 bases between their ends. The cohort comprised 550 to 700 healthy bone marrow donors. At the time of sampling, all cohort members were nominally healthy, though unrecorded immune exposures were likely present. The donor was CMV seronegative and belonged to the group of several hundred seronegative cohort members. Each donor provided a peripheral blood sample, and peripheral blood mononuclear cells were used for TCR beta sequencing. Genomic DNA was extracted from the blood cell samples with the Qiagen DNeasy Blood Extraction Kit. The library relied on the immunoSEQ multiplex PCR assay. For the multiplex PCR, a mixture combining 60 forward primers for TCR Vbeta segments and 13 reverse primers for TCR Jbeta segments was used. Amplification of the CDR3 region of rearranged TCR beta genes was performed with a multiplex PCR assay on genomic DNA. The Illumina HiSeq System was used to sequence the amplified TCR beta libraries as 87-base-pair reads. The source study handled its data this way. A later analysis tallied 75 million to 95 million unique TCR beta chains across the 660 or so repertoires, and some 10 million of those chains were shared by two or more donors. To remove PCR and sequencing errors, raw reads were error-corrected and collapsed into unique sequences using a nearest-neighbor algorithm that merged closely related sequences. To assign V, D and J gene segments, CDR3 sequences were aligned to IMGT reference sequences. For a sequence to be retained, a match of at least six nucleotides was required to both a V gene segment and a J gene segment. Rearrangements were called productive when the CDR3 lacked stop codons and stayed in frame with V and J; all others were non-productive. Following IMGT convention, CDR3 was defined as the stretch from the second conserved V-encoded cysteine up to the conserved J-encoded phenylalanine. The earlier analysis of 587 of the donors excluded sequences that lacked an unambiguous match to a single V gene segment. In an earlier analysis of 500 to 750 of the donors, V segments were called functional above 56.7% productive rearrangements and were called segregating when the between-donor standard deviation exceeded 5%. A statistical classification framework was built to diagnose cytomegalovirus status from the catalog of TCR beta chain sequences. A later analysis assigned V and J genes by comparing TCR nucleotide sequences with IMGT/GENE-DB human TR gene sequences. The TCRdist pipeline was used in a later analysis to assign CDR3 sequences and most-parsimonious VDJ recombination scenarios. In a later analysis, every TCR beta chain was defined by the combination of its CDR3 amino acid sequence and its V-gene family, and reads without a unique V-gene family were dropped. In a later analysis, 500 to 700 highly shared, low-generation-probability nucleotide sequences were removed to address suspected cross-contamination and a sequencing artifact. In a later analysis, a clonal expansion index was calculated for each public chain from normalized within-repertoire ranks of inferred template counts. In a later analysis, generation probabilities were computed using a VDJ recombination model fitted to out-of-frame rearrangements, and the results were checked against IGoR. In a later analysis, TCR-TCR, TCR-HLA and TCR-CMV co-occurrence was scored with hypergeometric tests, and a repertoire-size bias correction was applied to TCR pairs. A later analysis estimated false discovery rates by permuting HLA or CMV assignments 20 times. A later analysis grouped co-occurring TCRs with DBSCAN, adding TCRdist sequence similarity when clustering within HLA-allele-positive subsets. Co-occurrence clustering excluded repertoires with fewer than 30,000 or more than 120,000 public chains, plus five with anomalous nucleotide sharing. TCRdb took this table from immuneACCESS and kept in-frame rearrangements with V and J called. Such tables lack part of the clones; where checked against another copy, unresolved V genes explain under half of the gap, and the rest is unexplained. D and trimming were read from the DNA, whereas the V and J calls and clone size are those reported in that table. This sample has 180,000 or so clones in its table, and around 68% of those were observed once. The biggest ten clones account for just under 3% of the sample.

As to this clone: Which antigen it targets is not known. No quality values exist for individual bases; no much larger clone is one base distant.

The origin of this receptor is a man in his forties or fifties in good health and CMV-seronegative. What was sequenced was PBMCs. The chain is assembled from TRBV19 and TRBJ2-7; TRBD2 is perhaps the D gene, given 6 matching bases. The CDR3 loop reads CASSIPSGRNEQYF. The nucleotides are TGTGCCAGTAGTATTCCGTCAGGGAGGAACGAGCAGTACTTC.